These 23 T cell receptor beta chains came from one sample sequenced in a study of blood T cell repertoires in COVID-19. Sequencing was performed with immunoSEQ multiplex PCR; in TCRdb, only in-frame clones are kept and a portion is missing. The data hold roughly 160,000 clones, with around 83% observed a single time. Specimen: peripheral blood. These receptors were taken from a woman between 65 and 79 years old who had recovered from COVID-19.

The CDR3 DNA reads TGTGCCACCAGTGGGCCGGACAGCCCCGGTGAGACCCAGTACTTC. It specifies CATSGPDSPGETQYF. This chain links TRBV24-1 with TRBJ2-5, with D tentatively TRBD1 (6 bases). The germline CDR1 and CDR2 sequences are KGHDR and SFDVKD. Trimming stripped 5 bases from V and 5 bases from J, with 17 bases between. This CDR3 contains 15 residues.

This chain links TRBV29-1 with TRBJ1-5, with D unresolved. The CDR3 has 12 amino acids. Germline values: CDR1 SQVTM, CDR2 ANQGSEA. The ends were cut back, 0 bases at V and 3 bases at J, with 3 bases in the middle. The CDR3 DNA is TGCAGCGTTGAAGAAGCCAATCAGCCCCAGCATTTT. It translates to CSVEEANQPQHF. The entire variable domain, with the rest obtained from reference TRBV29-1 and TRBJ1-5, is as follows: SAVISQKPSRDICQRGTSLTIQCQVDSQVTMMFWYRQQPGQSLTLIATANQGSEATYESGFVIDKFPISRPNLTFSTLTVSNMSPEDSSIYLCSVEEANQPQHFGDGTRLSIL.

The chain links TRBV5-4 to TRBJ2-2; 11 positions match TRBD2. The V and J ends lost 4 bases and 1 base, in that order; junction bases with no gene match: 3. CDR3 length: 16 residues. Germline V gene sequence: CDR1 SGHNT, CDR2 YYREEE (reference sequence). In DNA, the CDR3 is TGTGCCAGCAGCGCTGGGACTAGCGGGAACACCGGGGAGCTGTTTTTT. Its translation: CASSAGTSGNTGELFF.

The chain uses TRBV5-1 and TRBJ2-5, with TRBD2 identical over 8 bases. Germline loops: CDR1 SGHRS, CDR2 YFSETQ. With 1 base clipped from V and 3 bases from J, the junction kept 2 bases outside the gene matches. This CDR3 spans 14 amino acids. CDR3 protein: CASSLSGGEETQYF. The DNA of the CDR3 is TGCGCCAGCAGCTTGTCGGGAGGGGAAGAGACCCAGTACTTC.

The CDR3 region is CASSTRTDLLPGYF. In DNA form, the CDR3 reads TGTGCCAGCAGTACCCGGACTGACCTCCTCCCGGGGTACTTC. The chain employs TRBV27 and TRBJ2-7, with D possibly being TRBD2 (5 bases). Germline-derived CDR1 and CDR2 are MNHEY and SMNVEV (reference sequence). The CDR3 is 14 amino acids. Trimming cost V 5 bases and J 12 bases, with 23 bases left between them.

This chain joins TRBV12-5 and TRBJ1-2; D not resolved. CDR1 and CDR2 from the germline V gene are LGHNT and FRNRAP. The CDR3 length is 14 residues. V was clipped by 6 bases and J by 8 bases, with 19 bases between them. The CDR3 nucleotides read TGTGCTAGTGGCCCCCCGGCCCGGCGGGTGGGCTACACCTTC. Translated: CASGPPARRVGYTF.

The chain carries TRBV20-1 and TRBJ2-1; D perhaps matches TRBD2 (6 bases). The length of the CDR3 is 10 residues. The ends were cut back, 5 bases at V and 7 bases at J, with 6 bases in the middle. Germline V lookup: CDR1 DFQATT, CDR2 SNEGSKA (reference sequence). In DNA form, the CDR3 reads TGCAGTGCTGGGGGGAATGAGCAGTTCTTC. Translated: CSAGGNEQFF.

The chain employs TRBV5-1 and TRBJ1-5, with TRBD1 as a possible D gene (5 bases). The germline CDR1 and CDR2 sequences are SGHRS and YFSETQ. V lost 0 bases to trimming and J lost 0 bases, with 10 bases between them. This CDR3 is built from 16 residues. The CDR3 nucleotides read TGCGCCAGCAGCTTGGAGGGGCGTCATAGCAATCAGCCCCAGCATTTT. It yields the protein CASSLEGRHSNQPQHF.

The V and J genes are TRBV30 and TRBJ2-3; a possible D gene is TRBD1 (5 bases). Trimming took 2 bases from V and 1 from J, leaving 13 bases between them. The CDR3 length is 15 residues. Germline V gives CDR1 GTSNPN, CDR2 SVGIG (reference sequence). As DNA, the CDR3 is TGTGCCTGGAGTTTTACAGGCCCCCGCACAGATACGCAGTATTTT. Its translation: CAWSFTGPRTDTQYF.

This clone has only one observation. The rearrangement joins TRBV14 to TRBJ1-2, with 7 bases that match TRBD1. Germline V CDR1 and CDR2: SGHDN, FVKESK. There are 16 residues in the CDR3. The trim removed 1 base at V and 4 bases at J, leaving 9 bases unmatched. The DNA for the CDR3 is TGTGCCAGCAGCCAAGGAGGAACAGGGGATCTCTATGGCTACACCTTC. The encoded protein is CASSQGGTGDLYGYTF.

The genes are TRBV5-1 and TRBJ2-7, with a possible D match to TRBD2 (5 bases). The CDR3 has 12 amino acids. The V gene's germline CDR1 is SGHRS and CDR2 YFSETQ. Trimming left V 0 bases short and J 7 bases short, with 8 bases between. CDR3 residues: CASSLESGEQYF. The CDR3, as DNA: TGCGCCAGCAGCTTGGAGTCGGGAGAGCAGTACTTC.

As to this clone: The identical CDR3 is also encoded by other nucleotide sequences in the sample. CDR3 coding DNA: TGTGCCAGCAGCCCGGGGGGTAGCAGCTACGAGCAGTACTTC. Its protein product is CASSPGGSSYEQYF. The rearrangement uses TRBV7-2 and TRBJ2-7; 7 bases match TRBD2. Germline CDR1 reads SGHTA; CDR2 reads FQGNSA. V gave up 5 bases and J gave up 3 bases; unmatched junction bases: 7. This CDR3 has 14 amino acids.

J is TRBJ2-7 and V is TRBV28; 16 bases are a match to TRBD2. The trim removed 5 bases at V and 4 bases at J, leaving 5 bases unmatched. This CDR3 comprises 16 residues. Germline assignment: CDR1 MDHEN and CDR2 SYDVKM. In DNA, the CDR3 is TGTGCCAGCAGTCCGGGACTAGCGGGAGGGCCGTACGAGCAGTACTTC. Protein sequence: CASSPGLAGGPYEQYF.

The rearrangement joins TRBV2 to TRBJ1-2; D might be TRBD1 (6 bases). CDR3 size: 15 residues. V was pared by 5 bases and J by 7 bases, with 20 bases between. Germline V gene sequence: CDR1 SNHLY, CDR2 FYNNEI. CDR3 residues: CASSYEGGLGGGYTF. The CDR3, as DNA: TGTGCCAGCAGTTACGAGGGGGGGCTTGGTGGTGGCTACACCTTC.

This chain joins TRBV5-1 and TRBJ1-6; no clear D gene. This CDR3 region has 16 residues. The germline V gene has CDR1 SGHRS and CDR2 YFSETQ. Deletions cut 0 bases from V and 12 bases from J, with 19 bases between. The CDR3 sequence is CASSLAVISRSGPLHF. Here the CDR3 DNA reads TGCGCCAGCAGCTTGGCCGTGATTTCCAGATCAGGACCCCTCCACTTT.

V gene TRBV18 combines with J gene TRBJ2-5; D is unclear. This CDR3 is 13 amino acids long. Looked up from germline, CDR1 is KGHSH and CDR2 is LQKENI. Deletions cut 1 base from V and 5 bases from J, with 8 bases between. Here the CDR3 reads CASSPLEVETQYF. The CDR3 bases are TGTGCCAGCTCACCACTTGAGGTGGAGACCCAGTACTTC.

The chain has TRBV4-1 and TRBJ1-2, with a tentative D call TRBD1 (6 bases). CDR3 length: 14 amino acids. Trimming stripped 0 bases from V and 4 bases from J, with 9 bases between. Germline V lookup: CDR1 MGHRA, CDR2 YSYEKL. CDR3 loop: CASSQDPGAYGYTF. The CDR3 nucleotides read TGCGCCAGCAGCCAAGATCCAGGGGCCTATGGCTACACCTTC.

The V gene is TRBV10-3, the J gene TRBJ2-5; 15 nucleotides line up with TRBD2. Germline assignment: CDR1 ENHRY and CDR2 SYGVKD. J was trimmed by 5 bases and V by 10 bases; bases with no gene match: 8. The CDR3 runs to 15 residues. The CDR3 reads CATQGTSGGWETQYF. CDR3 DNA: TGTGCCACCCAGGGGACTAGCGGGGGGTGGGAGACCCAGTACTTC.

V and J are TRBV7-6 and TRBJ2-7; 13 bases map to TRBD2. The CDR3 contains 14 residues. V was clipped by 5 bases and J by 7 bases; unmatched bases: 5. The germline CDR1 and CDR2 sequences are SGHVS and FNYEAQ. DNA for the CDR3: TGTGCCAGCAGCCCGGGACTAGCGGGGCGGGAGCAGTACTTC. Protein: CASSPGLAGREQYF.

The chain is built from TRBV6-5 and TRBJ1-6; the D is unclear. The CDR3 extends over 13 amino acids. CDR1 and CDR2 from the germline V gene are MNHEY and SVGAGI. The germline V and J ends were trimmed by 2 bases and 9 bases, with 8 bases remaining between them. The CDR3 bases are TGTGCCAGCAGTTACCAGGAGGGTTCACCCCTCCACTTT. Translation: CASSYQEGSPLHF.

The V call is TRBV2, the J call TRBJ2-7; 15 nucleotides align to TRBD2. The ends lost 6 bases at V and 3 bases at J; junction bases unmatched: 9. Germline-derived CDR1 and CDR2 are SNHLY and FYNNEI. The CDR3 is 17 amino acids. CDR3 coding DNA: TGTGCCAGCAGCCCCAGGACTAGCGGGGGGGCCGTCTACGAGCAGTACTTC. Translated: CASSPRTSGGAVYEQYF.

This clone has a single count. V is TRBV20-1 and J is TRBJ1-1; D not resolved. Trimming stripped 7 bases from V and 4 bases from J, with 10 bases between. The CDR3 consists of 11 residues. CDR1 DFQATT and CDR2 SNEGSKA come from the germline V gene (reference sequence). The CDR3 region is CSVGRGTEAFF. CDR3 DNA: TGCAGTGTGGGCCGGGGCACTGAAGCTTTCTTT.

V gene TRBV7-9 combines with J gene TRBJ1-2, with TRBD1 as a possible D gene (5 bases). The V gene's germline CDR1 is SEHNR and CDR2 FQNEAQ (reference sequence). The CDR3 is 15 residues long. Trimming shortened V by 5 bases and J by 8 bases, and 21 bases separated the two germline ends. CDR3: CASSHLSGGVQGYTF. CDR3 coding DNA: TGTGCCAGCAGCCACCTTTCGGGGGGAGTACAGGGCTACACCTTC.